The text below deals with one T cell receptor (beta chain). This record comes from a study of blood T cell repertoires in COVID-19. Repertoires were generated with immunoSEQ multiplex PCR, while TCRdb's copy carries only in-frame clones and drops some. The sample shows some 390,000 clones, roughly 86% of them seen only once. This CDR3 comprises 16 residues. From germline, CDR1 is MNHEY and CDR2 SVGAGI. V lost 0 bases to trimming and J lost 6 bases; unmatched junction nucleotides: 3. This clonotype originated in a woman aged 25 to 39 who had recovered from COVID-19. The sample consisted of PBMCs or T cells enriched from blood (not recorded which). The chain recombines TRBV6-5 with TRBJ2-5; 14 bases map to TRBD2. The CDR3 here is CASSYSTSGGAKTQYF. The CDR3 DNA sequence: TGTGCCAGCAGTTACTCGACTAGCGGGGGGGCAAAGACCCAGTACTTC.